Following are 30 T cell receptor beta chains from one sample sequenced in a study of shared clonotypes between healthy human individuals. Assay used: immunoSEQ multiplex PCR; TCRdb lists only in-frame clones, some missing. The table lists roughly 1,000,000 clones, around 78% of them singletons. Sequencing input: memory CD4+ T cells from PBMCs. The subset here: CD45RA-negative fraction. The receptor set was obtained from a man between 18 and 35 years old in good health. Some clones in this sample may be carry-over from other donors' samples.

This rearrangement joins TRBV28 to TRBJ2-7, with 9 bases that match TRBD1. CDR1 and CDR2 from the germline V gene are MDHEN and SYDVKM. Unmatched junction bases numbered 4, after V lost 2 bases and J lost 5 bases. The CDR3 is 14 amino acids. The CDR3 sequence is CASSLMTGGNEQYF. DNA of the CDR3: TGTGCCAGCAGTTTAATGACAGGGGGAAACGAGCAGTACTTC.

This clone was found once. V gene TRBV11-2 combines with J gene TRBJ2-1, with TRBD2 matching over 13 bases. Germline V gives CDR1 SGHAT, CDR2 FQNNGV. V dropped 3 bases and J dropped 8; count of bases not matched to a gene: 4. This CDR3 is built from 15 residues. CDR3 nucleotides: TGTGCCAGCAGCTTCGGACTAGCGGGAGCCTATGAGCAGTTCTTC. This translates into CASSFGLAGAYEQFF. The full variable domain, with the rest looked up from reference TRBV11-2 and TRBJ2-1, is EAGVAQSPRYKIIEKRQSVAFWCNPISGHATLYWYQQILGQGPKLLIQFQNNGVVDDSQLPKDRFSAERLKGVDSTLKIQPAKLEDSAVYLCASSFGLAGAYEQFFGPGTRLTVL.

This rearrangement joins TRBV27 to TRBJ2-1, with 14 nucleotides matching TRBD2. Germline CDR1 MNHEY, CDR2 SMNVEV (reference sequence). The CDR3 runs to 14 residues. With V trimmed by 10 bases and J by 12 bases, 11 bases remained unmatched. The CDR3 protein is CATGGLAGVSGQFF. In DNA, the CDR3 is TGTGCCACTGGGGGACTAGCGGGAGTGTCGGGGCAGTTCTTC.

The chain is built from TRBV27 and TRBJ1-5; a weak D match, TRBD1 (5 bases). CDR3 length equals 15 residues. V was pared by 0 bases and J by 1 base, with 7 bases between. Germline CDR1 MNHEY, CDR2 SMNVEV (reference sequence). As DNA, the CDR3 is TGTGCCAGCAGTTTATCCGGGGACAGCAATCAGCCCCAGCATTTT. Protein: CASSLSGDSNQPQHF.

The chain couples TRBV2 to TRBJ2-2, with 10 bases identical to TRBD1. Germline V gene sequence: CDR1 SNHLY, CDR2 FYNNEI. Trimming took 5 bases from V and 1 from J; bases not matched to a gene: 4. The CDR3 is 16 residues long. DNA for the CDR3: TGTGCCAGCAGTAGACAGGGGGCCCAGAACACCGGGGAGCTGTTTTTT. As protein: CASSRQGAQNTGELFF.

The sample holds one count of this clone. The identical CDR3 is also encoded by other nucleotide sequences in the sample. The CDR3 spells CASSLDSNQPQHF. The CDR3 DNA follows: TGTGCCAGCTCACTTGATAGCAATCAGCCCCAGCATTTT. The rearrangement joins TRBV18 to TRBJ1-5; no reliable D call. This CDR3 spans 13 amino acids. Germline assignment: CDR1 KGHSH and CDR2 LQKENI. V was cut by 4 bases and J by 0 bases, with 4 bases left in between.

The gene calls are TRBV30 and TRBJ2-1; 8 bases map to TRBD2. V lost 1 base to trimming and J lost 3 bases; unmatched junction nucleotides: 8. Per the germline V gene, CDR1 is GTSNPN and CDR2 is SVGIG (reference sequence). The CDR3 is made up of 16 amino acids. The CDR3 loop is CAWSGRAGEGYNEQFF. The CDR3 DNA reads as TGTGCCTGGAGTGGTCGAGCGGGAGAGGGCTACAATGAGCAGTTCTTC.

The chain recombines TRBV5-1 with TRBJ1-3; TRBD1 is a possible D gene (5 bases). The V gene's germline CDR1 is SGHRS and CDR2 YFSETQ. V dropped 5 bases and J dropped 3 bases, with 12 bases sitting between them. CDR3 length: 14 residues. CDR3 loop: CASSSGGDGNTIYF. Here the CDR3 DNA reads TGCGCCAGCAGTTCGGGGGGTGATGGAAACACCATATATTTT.

This clone has only one observation. This sample includes further DNA sequences coding for the same CDR3. The V and J genes are TRBV30 and TRBJ2-1, with 16 bases lining up with TRBD2. This CDR3 has 16 residues. Trimming cost V 3 bases and J 8 bases; bases outside gene matches: 7. Germline lookup yields CDR1 GTSNPN and CDR2 SVGIG (reference sequence). This CDR3 is CAWSPGLAGGPDEQFF. CDR3 DNA sequence: TGTGCCTGGAGCCCGGGACTAGCGGGAGGGCCCGATGAGCAGTTCTTC.

As DNA, the CDR3 is TGTGCCAGCAGCTTATCCGGGACAGGGTCCTACGAGCAGTACTTC. It codes for CASSLSGTGSYEQYF. The rearrangement links TRBV7-6 to TRBJ2-7, with TRBD1 matching 9 bases. This CDR3 contains 15 residues. CDR1 and CDR2 (germline): SGHVS, FNYEAQ. With V trimmed by 2 bases and J by 1 base, 3 bases remained unmatched. The variable domain in full, completed from reference TRBV7-6 and TRBJ2-7, reads GAGVSQSPRYKVTKRGQDVALRCDPISGHVSLYWYRQALGQGPEFLTYFNYEAQQDKSGLPNDRFSAERPEGSISTLTIQRTEQRDSAMYRCASSLSGTGSYEQYFGPGTRLTVT.

The V gene is TRBV7-9, the J gene TRBJ2-2; weak D call: TRBD1 (5 bases). The CDR3 sequence is 15 residues long. Germline CDR1 is SEHNR and CDR2 is FQNEAQ (reference sequence). Trimming removed 1 base from V and 1 base from J, with 7 bases in between. The CDR3 reads CASSLEQVNTGELFF. In DNA form, the CDR3 reads TGTGCCAGCAGCTTAGAACAGGTGAACACCGGGGAGCTGTTTTTT.

This rearrangement joins TRBV12-5 to TRBJ2-2, with 7 bases fitting TRBD2. J was trimmed by 4 bases and V by 0 bases; bases with no gene match: 8. This CDR3 contains 17 residues. Looked up from germline, CDR1 is LGHNT and CDR2 is FRNRAP. The CDR3 reads CASGLVLQRDGTGELFF. For the CDR3, the DNA is TGTGCTAGTGGTTTGGTACTGCAGCGGGATGGCACCGGGGAGCTGTTTTTT.

The CDR3 DNA reads as TGCGCCAGCAGCTTACAGGGGGCAGTGAATTCACCCCTCCACTTT. It encodes CASSLQGAVNSPLHF. The chain links TRBV5-1 to TRBJ1-6; 9 bases fit TRBD1. CDR3 length equals 15 residues. Germline V CDR1 and CDR2: SGHRS, YFSETQ. J lost 7 bases, V lost 2 bases, and 4 bases had no gene match. The entire variable domain, with the rest obtained from reference TRBV5-1 and TRBJ1-6, is as follows: KAGVTQTPRYLIKTRGQQVTLSCSPISGHRSVSWYQQTPGQGLQFLFEYFSETQRNKGNFPGRFSGRQFSNSRSEMNVSTLELGDSALYLCASSLQGAVNSPLHFGNGTRLTVT.

The chain joins TRBV5-1 to TRBJ1-1; 7 bases line up with TRBD1. Germline V gives CDR1 SGHRS, CDR2 YFSETQ. This CDR3 is built from 16 residues. J lost 0 bases, V lost 0 bases, and 5 bases had no gene match. The CDR3 protein is CASSLVMGQMNTEAFF. CDR3 nucleotides: TGCGCCAGCAGCTTGGTGATGGGACAGATGAACACTGAAGCTTTCTTT.

The chain employs TRBV18 and TRBJ2-1, with TRBD2 matching 13 bases. This CDR3 spans 14 amino acids. CDR1 KGHSH and CDR2 LQKENI come from the germline V gene. Losses at the gene ends were 4 bases for V and 8 bases for J; bases not matched to a gene: 2. CDR3 DNA sequence: TGTGCCAGCTCACGGACTAGCGGGAGCCATGAGCAGTTCTTC. Translation gives CASSRTSGSHEQFF.

Points on this clone: A single base is all that separates this from a far larger clone, so a read error is likely. V and J are TRBV28 and TRBJ1-1, with a weak D call TRBD1 (6 bases). Looked up from germline, CDR1 is MDHEN and CDR2 is SYDVKM. CDR3 size: 12 residues. V shed 6 bases and J shed 7 bases, with 12 bases lying between them. Here the CDR3 DNA reads TGTGCCAGCAGGACAGGTTACATTGAAGCTTTCTTT. Residues: CASRTGYIEAFF.

The rearrangement uses TRBV5-4 and TRBJ2-3; a possible D gene is TRBD1 (6 bases). Trimming took 4 bases from V and 3 from J, leaving 15 bases between them. Germline values: CDR1 SGHNT, CDR2 YYREEE (reference sequence). The CDR3 is 15 residues long. The CDR3 nucleotides read TGTGCCAGCAGCCTGGACAGAGGGGTTACAGATACGCAGTATTTT. This sequence encodes CASSLDRGVTDTQYF. Looking up the rest from reference TRBV5-4 and TRBJ2-3 gives the full variable domain: ETGVTQSPTHLIKTRGQQVTLRCSSQSGHNTVSWYQQALGQGPQFIFQYYREEENGRGNFPPRFSGLQFPNYSSELNVNALELDDSALYLCASSLDRGVTDTQYFGPGTRLTVL.

The chain combines TRBV28 with TRBJ2-4, with TRBD2 matching 12 bases. Germline assignment: CDR1 MDHEN and CDR2 SYDVKM. With 2 bases clipped from V and 9 bases from J, the junction kept 11 bases outside the gene matches. This CDR3 comprises 17 residues. In DNA form, the CDR3 reads TGTGCCAGCAGTTTAGGGCTAGCGGGAGGGCCGGTTGCCATTCAGTACTTC. Its translation: CASSLGLAGGPVAIQYF.

This clone was found a few times. J is TRBJ2-2 and V is TRBV29-1; 16 positions match TRBD2. The J segment lost 0 bases and the V segment lost 6 bases, leaving 4 bases of the junction unmatched. Germline V gene lookup returns CDR1 SQVTM and CDR2 ANQGSEA. This CDR3 comprises 17 residues. CDR3 amino acids: CSVSGTSGRANTGELFF. In DNA form, the CDR3 reads TGCAGCGTATCCGGGACTAGCGGGAGGGCGAACACCGGGGAGCTGTTTTTT.

The V call is TRBV5-4, the J call TRBJ1-2; D is uncertain. V was cut by 0 bases and J by 0 bases, with 12 bases left in between. The length of the CDR3 is 16 residues. CDR1 and CDR2 (germline): SGHNT, YYREEE (reference sequence). Written as DNA, the CDR3 is TGTGCCAGCAGCTTGGTGGGGTCAGCAACTAACTATGGCTACACCTTC. Its protein product is CASSLVGSATNYGYTF.

V usage is TRBV9 and J usage is TRBJ2-1; TRBD1 matches at 8 bases. The ends lost 0 bases at V and 2 bases at J; junction bases unmatched: 4. Germline CDR1 SGDLS, CDR2 YYNGEE. The CDR3 contains 16 residues. CDR3 sequence reads: CASSVDAGGPYNEQFF. The CDR3 nucleotides are TGTGCCAGCAGCGTAGACGCAGGGGGCCCCTACAATGAGCAGTTCTTC.

The chain has TRBV9 and TRBJ2-7; D may be TRBD2 (6 bases). Germline V gene sequence: CDR1 SGDLS, CDR2 YYNGEE. The CDR3 extends over 16 amino acids. Trimming cost V 0 bases and J 3 bases, with 16 bases left between them. CDR3 residues: CASSVVSGDPIYEQYF. The CDR3 DNA reads as TGTGCCAGCAGCGTAGTTTCGGGGGACCCCATCTACGAGCAGTACTTC.

This clone was found a few times. The rearrangement joins TRBV4-2 to TRBJ2-2; the match to TRBD2 covers 11 bases. V lost 3 bases and J lost 5; bases outside the gene matches: 8. The CDR3 extends over 17 amino acids. CDR1 LGHNA and CDR2 YNFKEQ come from the germline V gene. CDR3: CASSQIAGGPGTGELFF. The CDR3 DNA reads as TGTGCCAGCAGCCAGATAGCGGGAGGGCCGGGAACCGGGGAGCTGTTTTTT.

The V gene is TRBV2, the J gene TRBJ1-5, with a weak D call TRBD1 (5 bases). The germline V gene encodes CDR1 SNHLY and CDR2 FYNNEI. This CDR3 comprises 14 residues. V lost 6 bases to trimming and J lost 2 bases, with 11 bases between them. The CDR3 region is CASSGRDGNQPQHF. The CDR3 nucleotides read TGTGCCAGCAGCGGCCGGGACGGCAATCAGCCCCAGCATTTT.

This clone appeared once. The gene calls are TRBV28 and TRBJ1-2; D remains unclear. Germline CDR1 reads MDHEN; CDR2 reads SYDVKM. The CDR3 is made up of 14 amino acids. V was trimmed by 1 base and J by 3 bases, leaving 9 bases between them. CDR3 sequence: CASSLYRGYYGYTF. CDR3 in DNA: TGTGCCAGCAGTTTATACCGGGGATACTATGGCTACACCTTC.

The rearrangement uses TRBV30 and TRBJ2-7; unclear D gene. The CDR3 runs to 12 residues. The V and J ends lost 2 bases and 2 bases respectively, with 7 bases between them. In germline, CDR1 is GTSNPN, CDR2 SVGIG (reference sequence). CDR3 residues: CAWSRRPYEQYF. CDR3 nucleotide sequence: TGTGCCTGGAGTCGAAGGCCCTACGAGCAGTACTTC.

The chain employs TRBV5-1 and TRBJ2-7; 9 bases are a match to TRBD1. Germline V gene lookup returns CDR1 SGHRS and CDR2 YFSETQ. CDR3 length: 14 residues. V lost 1 base and J lost 4; bases outside the gene matches: 3. CDR3 bases: TGCGCCAGCAGCTTGTTACAGGGGGCTTACGAGCAGTACTTC. Translating gives CASSLLQGAYEQYF.

The rearrangement links TRBV6-5 to TRBJ1-1, with D possibly TRBD1 on 5 matching bases. This CDR3 comprises 14 residues. Between the trimmed V and J ends, which lost 1 base and 2 bases, there was a span of 8 bases. Germline lookup yields CDR1 MNHEY and CDR2 SVGAGI. CDR3 in DNA: TGTGCCAGCAGTTACTGGGGGGAAAACACTGAAGCTTTCTTT. Translated, it gives CASSYWGENTEAFF.

This clone was picked up a small number of times. V is TRBV28 and J is TRBJ1-4, with 8 nucleotides matching TRBD1. The V gene end was trimmed by 4 bases and the J gene end by 0 bases; junction bases not matched to a gene: 10. This CDR3 has 18 amino acids. Germline CDR1 and CDR2: MDHEN and SYDVKM. The CDR3: CASSSPQGVHTTNEKLFF. The CDR3 region has the DNA TGTGCCAGCAGTTCCCCACAGGGGGTCCACACAACTAATGAAAAACTGTTTTTT. Full variable domain (rest looked up from reference TRBV28 and TRBJ1-4): DVKVTQSSRYLVKRTGEKVFLECVQDMDHENMFWYRQDPGLGLRLIYFSYDVKMKEKGDIPEGYSVSREKKERFSLILESASTNQTSMYLCASSSPQGVHTTNEKLFFGSGTQLSVL.

The CDR3, as DNA: TGTGCCAGCAGGCCACTAGCGGGAGTTGGTACGCAGTATTTT. This gives the protein CASRPLAGVGTQYF. The rearrangement uses TRBV6-1 and TRBJ2-3; TRBD2 matches 11 bases. The CDR3 contains 14 residues. The J segment lost 8 bases and the V segment lost 6 bases, leaving 7 bases of the junction unmatched. The V gene's germline CDR1 is MNHNS and CDR2 SASEGT.